Described below is a single TCR beta chain sequence and its context. The antigen is not known. TCR beta VDJ combinations and CDR3 sequences were profiled from genomic DNA. TCRdb analysed the reads with MiXCR anew, one entry per CDR3 protein. The sample gives over 200,000 distinct CDR3 sequences, over 60% of which show up once; about 29% is in the top ten. This entry comes from a study of CD8+CD57+ T cells in acquired aplastic anemia. Overall study context: DNA recovered from sorted CD4+ and CD8+ cells had a mean of around 3.3 ug. Healthy donor CD4+ samples were sequenced to a depth that averaged roughly 10 million reads. Study-wide findings and caveats: Under 35 was the count of CD8+ CDR3 sequences that patients shared with controls.

The sequencing sample was made of sorted CD4+, CD8+, or CD8+CD57+ T cells (not recorded which) from PBMCs. The clonotype originates from a human donor in good health.

The CDR3 nucleotides read TGCGCCAGCAGTTCGGGAGGGGACAGGGAGGCTTGGCAGTACTTC. Protein: CASSSGGDREAWQYF. V usage is TRBV10-2 and J usage is TRBJ2-7; weak D call: TRBD1 (9 bases). Looked up from germline, CDR1 is WSHSY and CDR2 is SAAADI. The ends were cut back, 5 bases at V and 9 bases at J, with 23 bases in the middle. CDR3 length: 15 amino acids.